The sequence of this T cell receptor (beta chain) was determined in a study of Graves' ophthalmopathy and Graves' hyperthyroidism. This CDR3 region has 15 residues. V lost 6 bases to trimming and J lost 5 bases; unmatched junction nucleotides: 7. Germline loops: CDR1 SGHAT, CDR2 FQNNGV. This clonotype has a count of ten or more. TCR beta CDR3 regions were amplified from RNA transcripts. RT-PCR with HTBI primers came first, then second-round multiplex PCR. TCRdb redid the calling of the multiplex PCR reads with MiXCR, one entry per CDR3 protein. The sample lists 340,000 or so distinct CDR3 sequences; roughly a sixth were seen once.

Sequencing was performed on peripheral blood. The receptor was isolated from an adult man with Graves' ophthalmopathy. The chain links TRBV11-2 to TRBJ2-2; 9 bases fit TRBD1. This chain's CDR3 is CASRSTGGGTGELFF. CDR3 in DNA: TGTGCCAGCAGATCAACAGGGGGCGGTACCGGGGAGCTGTTTTTT.